This passage covers 32 T cell receptor beta chains from one sample sequenced in a study of metastatic and nonmetastatic thyroid tumors. TCRdb ran MiXCR on the PCR reads. The table includes around 6,200 clones, about 32% detected once. Every patient underwent thyroid surgery untreated. Sequenced: adjacent normal tissue. Receptor source: a female donor with papillary thyroid cancer or a benign thyroid nodule (not recorded which). Some clones in this sample may be carry-over from other donors' samples.

The chain has TRBV2 and TRBJ2-3; 9 bases align to TRBD2. Looked up from germline, CDR1 is SNHLY and CDR2 is FYNNEI. V was pared by 0 bases and J by 1 base, with 8 bases of the junction left unmatched. The CDR3 has 18 residues. CDR3 region: CASSEALGGRAGTDTQYF. CDR3 nucleotide sequence: TGTGCCAGCAGTGAAGCGCTTGGCGGGAGGGCGGGCACAGATACGCAGTATTTT.

The chain uses TRBV6-1 and TRBJ2-1; 7 positions match TRBD2. The CDR3 runs to 14 residues. In germline, CDR1 is MNHNS, CDR2 SASEGT. Trimming at V came to 7 bases and at J to 4 bases, leaving 7 bases not matched to a gene. This chain's CDR3 is CASTAGDRYNEQFF. In DNA form, the CDR3 reads TGTGCCAGCACGGCGGGGGACCGTTACAATGAGCAGTTCTTC.

The CDR3 sequence: CSVRAGGNEQFF. CDR3 nucleotides: TGCAGCGTTAGAGCGGGAGGAAATGAGCAGTTCTTC. The chain couples TRBV29-1 to TRBJ2-1; the match to TRBD2 covers 9 bases. V was clipped by 5 bases and J by 7 bases; unmatched bases: 3. CDR3 length: 12 residues. Germline V lookup: CDR1 SQVTM, CDR2 ANQGSEA.

Points on this clone: With a much larger clone just one base away, this may be a read error. This sample includes further DNA sequences coding for the same CDR3. This rearrangement joins TRBV19 to TRBJ1-5, with D possibly matching TRBD1 (5 bases). The CDR3 length is 16 residues. The V end was cut by 9 bases, the J end by 1 base, with 19 bases between. CDR1 LNHDA and CDR2 SQIVND come from the germline V gene (reference sequence). CDR3 bases: TGTGCCAGCTCCACAGGTGGGTATACGAGCAATCAGCCCCAGCATTTT. Translation: CASSTGGYTSNQPQHF.

The CDR3 loop is CASSLWLAGDGYTF. CDR3 in DNA: TGTGCCAGCAGCTTATGGTTGGCAGGCGATGGCTACACCTTC. V and J are TRBV7-9 and TRBJ1-2; no definite D call. This CDR3 region has 14 residues. Germline values: CDR1 SEHNR, CDR2 FQNEAQ (reference sequence). Trimming cost V 2 bases and J 6 bases, with 13 bases left between them.

V and J are TRBV6-6 and TRBJ1-2; D gene unclear. Per germline, CDR1 MNHNY and CDR2 SVGAGI (reference sequence). Trimming took 2 bases from V and 4 from J, leaving 14 bases between them. The CDR3 contains 15 residues. The CDR3 reads CASSYRQATTYGYTF. CDR3 sequence (DNA): TGTGCCAGCAGTTACAGGCAGGCTACCACCTATGGCTACACCTTC.

The rearrangement links TRBV20-1 to TRBJ2-2, with 8 nucleotides matching TRBD2. Germline loops: CDR1 DFQATT, CDR2 SNEGSKA (reference sequence). There are 17 residues in the CDR3. The trim removed 4 bases at V and 3 bases at J, leaving 13 bases unmatched. CDR3 nucleotides: TGCAGTGCTAAACAACCGGGAGGGAAAGGGGACACCGGGGAGCTGTTTTTT. It codes for CSAKQPGGKGDTGELFF.

The table lists this clone with a few counts. This chain connects TRBV29-1 to TRBJ2-2; D is undetermined. The germline V gene has CDR1 SQVTM and CDR2 ANQGSEA. The CDR3 is made up of 13 amino acids. Deletions cut 4 bases from V and 0 bases from J, with 6 bases between. In DNA form, the CDR3 reads TGCAGCGTTGGGAGTCCGAACACCGGGGAGCTGTTTTTT. Protein product: CSVGSPNTGELFF.

This clone occurred a few times. The gene calls are TRBV6-1 and TRBJ1-2; D remains ambiguous. The CDR3 is 14 residues long. With 6 bases removed from V and 0 bases from J, the gap between germline ends came to 11 bases. Germline V gives CDR1 MNHNS, CDR2 SASEGT. The CDR3 sequence is CASSLGLTNYGYTF. CDR3 bases: TGTGCCAGCAGCCTCGGGCTTACTAACTATGGCTACACCTTC.

The gene calls are TRBV6-5 and TRBJ1-1; TRBD1 matches 8 bases. Germline values: CDR1 MNHEY, CDR2 SVGAGI. CDR3 length: 15 amino acids. Trimming took 0 bases from V and 6 from J; bases not matched to a gene: 6. CDR3 region: CASSYSTTGGPEAFF. The CDR3 region has the DNA TGTGCCAGCAGTTACTCGACCACAGGGGGGCCTGAAGCTTTCTTT.

Notes on this clone: Germline is not matched at one junction end, which may reflect a read error. The chain combines TRBV7-9 with TRBJ2-7; D remains unclear. The CDR3 spans 13 residues. Germline V lookup: CDR1 SEHNR, CDR2 FQNEAQ (reference sequence). This chain's CDR3 is CASSLCSPYEQYF. In DNA form, the CDR3 reads TGTGCAAGCAGCTTATGCAGCCCCTACGAGCAGTACTTC.

V usage is TRBV30 and J usage is TRBJ1-4; TRBD1 is a possible D gene (6 bases). V was trimmed by 0 bases and J by 10 bases, leaving 9 bases between them. CDR1 is GTSNPN and CDR2 is SVGIG in the germline V gene (reference sequence). CDR3 length equals 12 residues. The CDR3 DNA reads TGTGCCTGGAGTGTCTCCAGGGGAAAACTGTTTTTT. Protein: CAWSVSRGKLFF.

The chain is built from TRBV10-3 and TRBJ1-3; D gene ambiguous. This CDR3 spans 13 amino acids. V shed 11 bases and J shed 4 bases, with 15 bases lying between them. Germline CDR1 ENHRY, CDR2 SYGVKD. The CDR3 here is CASGRGIGNTIYF. CDR3 in DNA: TGTGCCTCGGGGAGAGGAATAGGAAACACCATATATTTT.

The chain recombines TRBV7-9 with TRBJ2-4; D ambiguous. This CDR3 region has 15 residues. Trimming shortened V by 4 bases and J by 0 bases, and 10 bases separated the two germline ends. Germline V gives CDR1 SEHNR, CDR2 FQNEAQ (reference sequence). CDR3 protein: CASSSGDIAKNIQYF. The CDR3 DNA sequence: TGTGCCAGCAGCTCGGGCGATATAGCCAAAAACATTCAGTACTTC.

The chain links TRBV13 to TRBJ2-2, with TRBD2 matching over 14 bases. The CDR3 has 20 amino acids. Germline V gives CDR1 PRHDT, CDR2 FYEKMQ (reference sequence). V gave up 5 bases and J gave up 5 bases; unmatched junction bases: 16. As DNA, the CDR3 is TGTGCCAGCAGCCTTGCGGGACTAGCGGGAGTTGGGTCGAGTACCGGGGAGCTGTTTTTT. It codes for CASSLAGLAGVGSSTGELFF.

J is TRBJ1-1 and V is TRBV2; the D gene is possibly TRBD1 (5 bases). V was cut by 7 bases and J by 0 bases, with 15 bases left in between. Germline CDR1 and CDR2: SNHLY and FYNNEI. The CDR3 extends over 15 amino acids. The CDR3 nucleotides read TGTGCCAGCAAGACCCAAGGGGCATTGAACACTGAAGCTTTCTTT. Translating it yields CASKTQGALNTEAFF. Filled out from reference TRBV2 and TRBJ1-1, the complete variable domain reads EPEVTQTPSHQVTQMGQEVILRCVPISNHLYFYWYRQILGQKVEFLVSFYNNEISEKSEIFDDQFSVERPDGSNFTLKIRSTKLEDSAMYFCASKTQGALNTEAFFGQGTRLTVV.

By share of the sample, this clone is large. At one boundary the junction diverges from the germline segment, which might be a read error. This chain links TRBV6-1 with TRBJ1-2; TRBD1 might be the D (5 bases). Germline V gene lookup returns CDR1 MNHNS and CDR2 SASEGT. The CDR3 length is 16 residues. The CDR3 DNA follows: TGTGCCATCAGTTCTCTAGGGAATTTTGGACACGATGGCTACACCTTC. Translation: CAISSLGNFGHDGYTF.

The table lists this clone with a count of one. The rearrangement joins TRBV11-1 to TRBJ1-2; 9 bases map to TRBD1. The germline CDR1 and CDR2 sequences are SGHAT and FQDESV (reference sequence). The ends lost 5 bases at V and 10 bases at J; junction bases unmatched: 20. The length of the CDR3 is 17 residues. CDR3 amino acids: CASSGLTGQGISSVYTF. Here the CDR3 DNA reads TGTGCCAGCAGCGGGCTGACGGGACAGGGAATTTCAAGCGTCTACACCTTC.

The gene calls are TRBV7-2 and TRBJ1-2; 8 nucleotides match TRBD1. The CDR3 consists of 15 residues. After removal of 2 bases from V and 8 bases from J, the junction contained 10 bases not matched to a gene. CDR1 and CDR2 (germline): SGHTA, FQGNSA. This CDR3 reads CASSLSGRGLGGYTF. As DNA, the CDR3 is TGTGCCAGCAGCTTATCGGGCAGGGGGCTTGGAGGCTACACCTTC.

This clone was seen more than once but under ten times. V gene TRBV6-1 combines with J gene TRBJ2-2; weak D call: TRBD1 (5 bases). V gave up 4 bases and J gave up 4 bases, with 13 bases separating them. Germline CDR1 reads MNHNS; CDR2 reads SASEGT. CDR3 length: 15 amino acids. The CDR3 protein is CASSGQGLGTGELFF. The CDR3 coding sequence is TGTGCCAGCAGTGGGCAGGGCCTAGGCACCGGGGAGCTGTTTTTT.

In its sample, this clone was seen a few times. The J gene is TRBJ1-6, the V gene TRBV20-1; 10 nucleotides agree with TRBD1. V lost 1 base to trimming and J lost 6 bases; unmatched junction nucleotides: 6. The CDR3 is 16 residues long. CDR1 and CDR2 from the germline V gene are DFQATT and SNEGSKA (reference sequence). CDR3 amino acids: CSARVETGGSNSPLHF. Written as DNA, the CDR3 is TGCAGTGCTAGAGTTGAGACAGGGGGCAGTAATTCACCCCTCCACTTT.

V and J are TRBV2 and TRBJ2-7; D ambiguous. CDR1 is SNHLY and CDR2 is FYNNEI in the germline V gene. V lost 7 bases and J 4 bases, leaving 14 bases between the germline ends. The CDR3 spans 13 residues. For the CDR3, the DNA is TGTGCCAGCAAGCCAGGCGTTGGTTACGAGCAGTACTTC. This translates into CASKPGVGYEQYF.

The chain employs TRBV30 and TRBJ2-3; D uncertain. V lost 2 bases, J lost 0 bases, and 0 bases lay in between. CDR3 length equals 11 residues. CDR1 is GTSNPN and CDR2 is SVGIG in the germline V gene (reference sequence). The CDR3, as DNA: TGTGCCTGGAGTAGCACAGATACGCAGTATTTT. Its protein product is CAWSSTDTQYF.

The chain links TRBV11-1 to TRBJ2-1, with D unclear. The CDR3 is 17 amino acids. The V end lost 5 bases, the J end lost 0 bases, and 17 bases lay between the germline ends. CDR1 and CDR2 from the germline V gene are SGHAT and FQDESV (reference sequence). The CDR3 region has the DNA TGTGCCAGCAGCCCACCCTGGGGTAGGAGCTCCTACAATGAGCAGTTCTTC. The encoded protein is CASSPPWGRSSYNEQFF.

This rearrangement joins TRBV2 to TRBJ1-2, with 8 nucleotides matching TRBD1. This CDR3 contains 12 residues. V shed 11 bases and J 0 bases; nucleotides not matched to a gene: 2. CDR1 and CDR2 (germline): SNHLY, FYNNEI. In DNA form, the CDR3 reads TGTGCCTTGGGACAGGCTAACTATGGCTACACCTTC. This codes for CALGQANYGYTF. Drawing the rest from reference TRBV2 and TRBJ1-2, the complete variable domain is EPEVTQTPSHQVTQMGQEVILRCVPISNHLYFYWYRQILGQKVEFLVSFYNNEISEKSEIFDDQFSVERPDGSNFTLKIRSTKLEDSAMYFCALGQANYGYTFGSGTRLTVV.

This clone came up a few times. V and J are TRBV28 and TRBJ2-3, with 9 positions matching TRBD1. Losses at the gene ends were 5 bases for V and 3 bases for J; bases not matched to a gene: 6. This CDR3 comprises 15 residues. Germline CDR1 and CDR2: MDHEN and SYDVKM. In DNA form, the CDR3 reads TGTGCCAGCAGTCCTGGGACAGGGAGGACAGATACGCAGTATTTT. Protein product: CASSPGTGRTDTQYF.

This chain uses TRBV27 with TRBJ2-1; 8 bases map to TRBD2. The V gene end was trimmed by 7 bases and the J gene end by 6 bases; junction bases not matched to a gene: 5. CDR1 and CDR2 from the germline V gene are MNHEY and SMNVEV (reference sequence). The CDR3 is 13 amino acids. The CDR3 loop reads CASIQGLANEQFF. In nucleotides, the CDR3 is TGTGCCAGCATCCAAGGACTAGCCAATGAGCAGTTCTTC.

This clone was picked up a small number of times. Other DNA variants within this sample encode the same CDR3. The chain carries TRBV6-2 or TRBV6-3 and TRBJ2-2, with 9 positions matching TRBD1. The V segment lost 5 bases and the J segment 10 bases; nucleotides outside the gene matches: 8. CDR3 length equals 14 residues. Germline CDR1 reads MNHEY; CDR2 reads SVGEGT. DNA for the CDR3: TGTGCCAGCAGTCCGGGGACAGGGCTGCTGGAGCTGTTTTTT. Translation gives CASSPGTGLLELFF.

As for this clone: This could be a read error, since a much larger clone is one nucleotide away. This chain links TRBV13 with TRBJ2-3; the D gene is possibly TRBD2 (5 bases). Germline assignment: CDR1 PRHDT and CDR2 FYEKMQ (reference sequence). The CDR3 is made up of 14 amino acids. The CDR3 nucleotides are TGTGTCAGCAGCTCGAGCGTGGAGGCAGATACGCAGTATTTT. Amino acids: CVSSSSVEADTQYF.

This clone was seen more than once but under ten times. CDR3 nucleotide sequence: TGTGCCAGCAGTTTAGCGACGACAGGGACTGAAGCTTTCTTT. Translated, it gives CASSLATTGTEAFF. The chain carries TRBV12-3 or TRBV12-4 and TRBJ1-1; 7 bases line up with TRBD1. The junction had 3 bases not matched to a gene; V was cut back by 0 bases and J by 5 bases. The CDR3 runs to 14 residues.

The genes are TRBV20-1 and TRBJ2-5; TRBD2 agrees at 8 bases. V trimming: 0 bases; J trimming: 4 bases; junction bases outside the gene matches: 4. CDR3 length: 14 amino acids. Per germline, CDR1 DFQATT and CDR2 SNEGSKA (reference sequence). CDR3 loop: CSARDLSGRETQYF. The CDR3 DNA reads as TGCAGTGCTAGAGATTTGAGCGGGAGAGAGACCCAGTACTTC.

The gene calls are TRBV19 and TRBJ2-7; D is unresolved. Germline CDR1 reads LNHDA; CDR2 reads SQIVND (reference sequence). This CDR3 comprises 14 residues. The ends were cut back, 5 bases at V and 2 bases at J, with 13 bases in the middle. CDR3 nucleotides: TGTGCCAGTAGTTATAGGGTGTTTCCCTACGAGCAGTACTTC. This codes for CASSYRVFPYEQYF.